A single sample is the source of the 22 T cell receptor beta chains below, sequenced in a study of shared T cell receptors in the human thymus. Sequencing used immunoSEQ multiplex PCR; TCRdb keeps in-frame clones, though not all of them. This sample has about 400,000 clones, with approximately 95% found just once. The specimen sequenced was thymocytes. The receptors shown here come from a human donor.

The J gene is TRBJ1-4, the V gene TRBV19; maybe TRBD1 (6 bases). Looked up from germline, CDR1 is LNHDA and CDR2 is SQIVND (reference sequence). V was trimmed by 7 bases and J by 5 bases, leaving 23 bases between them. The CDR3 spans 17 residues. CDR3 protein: CASIRSGTILPNEKLFF. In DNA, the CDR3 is TGTGCCAGTATCAGATCCGGGACAATATTACCGAATGAAAAACTGTTTTTT.

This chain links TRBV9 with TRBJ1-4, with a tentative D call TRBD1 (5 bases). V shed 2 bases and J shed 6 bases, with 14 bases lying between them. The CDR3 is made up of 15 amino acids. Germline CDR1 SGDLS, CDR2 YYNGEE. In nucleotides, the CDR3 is TGTGCCAGCAGCGTTGAGGGGCCGCCGGATGAAAAACTGTTTTTT. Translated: CASSVEGPPDEKLFF.

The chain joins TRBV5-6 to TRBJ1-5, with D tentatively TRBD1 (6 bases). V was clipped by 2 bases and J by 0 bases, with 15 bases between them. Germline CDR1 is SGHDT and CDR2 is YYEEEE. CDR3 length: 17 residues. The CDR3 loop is CASSLEGQTDSNQPQHF. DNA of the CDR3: TGTGCCAGCAGCTTAGAAGGACAGACAGATAGCAATCAGCCCCAGCATTTT.

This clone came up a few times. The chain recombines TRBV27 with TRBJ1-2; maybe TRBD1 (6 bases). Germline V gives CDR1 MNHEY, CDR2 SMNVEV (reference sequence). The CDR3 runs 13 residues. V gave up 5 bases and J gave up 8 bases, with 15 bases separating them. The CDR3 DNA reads TGTGCCAGCAGTCCACACCCAGGGGAGGGCTACACCTTC. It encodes CASSPHPGEGYTF.

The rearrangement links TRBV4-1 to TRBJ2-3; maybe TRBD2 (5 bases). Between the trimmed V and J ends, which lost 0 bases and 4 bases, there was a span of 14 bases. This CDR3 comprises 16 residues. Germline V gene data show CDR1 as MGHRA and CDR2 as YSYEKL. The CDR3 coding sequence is TGCGCCAGCAGCCAAGAGTCGGGAAGGGTAGCAGATACGCAGTATTTT. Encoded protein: CASSQESGRVADTQYF.

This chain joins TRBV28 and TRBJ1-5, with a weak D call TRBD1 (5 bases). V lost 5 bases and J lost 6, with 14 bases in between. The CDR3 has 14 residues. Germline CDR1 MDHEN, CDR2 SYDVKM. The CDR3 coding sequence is TGTGCCAGCAGTCGGGGCGCCGTGGGTCAGCCCCAGCATTTT. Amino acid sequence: CASSRGAVGQPQHF.

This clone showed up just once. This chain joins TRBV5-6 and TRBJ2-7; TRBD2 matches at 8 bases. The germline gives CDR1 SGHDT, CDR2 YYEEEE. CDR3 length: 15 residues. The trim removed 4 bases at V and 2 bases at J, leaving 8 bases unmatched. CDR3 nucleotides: TGTGCCAGCAGCGTAAGGACGGGAGGGACCTACGAGCAGTACTTC. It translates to CASSVRTGGTYEQYF.

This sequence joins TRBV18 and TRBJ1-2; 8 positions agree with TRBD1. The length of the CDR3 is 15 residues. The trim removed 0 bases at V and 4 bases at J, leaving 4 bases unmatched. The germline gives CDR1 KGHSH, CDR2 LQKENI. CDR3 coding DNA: TGTGCCAGCTCACCACCACACAGGGGGACCTATGGCTACACCTTC. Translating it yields CASSPPHRGTYGYTF.

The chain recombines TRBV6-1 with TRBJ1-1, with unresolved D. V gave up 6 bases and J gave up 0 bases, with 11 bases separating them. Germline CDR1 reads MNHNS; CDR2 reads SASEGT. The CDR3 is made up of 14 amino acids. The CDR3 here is CASRRTEMNTEAFF. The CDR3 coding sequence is TGTGCCAGCAGGCGGACGGAGATGAACACTGAAGCTTTCTTT.

The CDR3 coding sequence is TGTGCCAGCAGGGTGGGACGAGGACTAGCGGGTAAGAATGAGCAGTTCTTC. Residues: CASRVGRGLAGKNEQFF. This chain connects TRBV2 to TRBJ2-1, with 11 nucleotides matching TRBD2. CDR1 and CDR2 (germline): SNHLY, FYNNEI. The CDR3 runs to 17 residues. With 6 bases clipped from V and 7 bases from J, the junction kept 14 bases outside the gene matches.

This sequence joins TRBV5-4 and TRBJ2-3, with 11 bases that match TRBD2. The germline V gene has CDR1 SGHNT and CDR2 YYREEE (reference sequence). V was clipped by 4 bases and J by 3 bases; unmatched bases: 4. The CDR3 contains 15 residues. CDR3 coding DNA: TGTGCCAGCAGCAGAGGGACTAGCGGAACAGATACGCAGTATTTT. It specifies CASSRGTSGTDTQYF.

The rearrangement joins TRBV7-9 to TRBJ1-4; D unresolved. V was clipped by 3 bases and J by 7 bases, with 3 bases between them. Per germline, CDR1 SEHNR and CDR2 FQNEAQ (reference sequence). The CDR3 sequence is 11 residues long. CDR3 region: CASSLREKLFF. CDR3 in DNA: TGTGCCAGCAGCTTGCGTGAAAAACTGTTTTTT.

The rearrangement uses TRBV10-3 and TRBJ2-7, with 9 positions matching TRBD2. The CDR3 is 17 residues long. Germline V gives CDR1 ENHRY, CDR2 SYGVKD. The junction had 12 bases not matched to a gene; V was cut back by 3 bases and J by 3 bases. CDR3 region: CAISDPPSGRSHYEQYF. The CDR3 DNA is TGTGCCATCAGTGACCCTCCAAGCGGGAGGTCCCACTACGAGCAGTACTTC.

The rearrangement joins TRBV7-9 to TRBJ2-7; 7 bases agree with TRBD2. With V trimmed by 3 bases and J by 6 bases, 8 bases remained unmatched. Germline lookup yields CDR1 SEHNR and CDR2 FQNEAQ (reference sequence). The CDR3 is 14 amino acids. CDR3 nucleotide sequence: TGTGCCAGCAGCTTTTTCGATGGGGGGGTCGAGCAGTACTTC. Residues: CASSFFDGGVEQYF.

The CDR3 nucleotides are TGTGCCAGCAGTACCCGGTGTAACGGGAGGCCCGGGGAGCTGTTTTTT. It yields the protein CASSTRCNGRPGELFF. The chain links TRBV28 to TRBJ2-2; 7 bases are shared with TRBD2. The germline V gene encodes CDR1 MDHEN and CDR2 SYDVKM. V lost 5 bases, J lost 6 bases, and 12 bases stayed unmatched. The CDR3 has 16 amino acids. Full variable domain (outside the CDR3, taken from reference TRBV28 and TRBJ2-2): DVKVTQSSRYLVKRTGEKVFLECVQDMDHENMFWYRQDPGLGLRLIYFSYDVKMKEKGDIPEGYSVSREKKERFSLILESASTNQTSMYLCASSTRCNGRPGELFFGEGSRLTVL.

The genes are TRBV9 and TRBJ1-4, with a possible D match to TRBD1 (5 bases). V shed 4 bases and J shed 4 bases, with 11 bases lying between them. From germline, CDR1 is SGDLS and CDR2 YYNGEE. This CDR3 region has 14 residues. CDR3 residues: CASSTLGVNEKLFF. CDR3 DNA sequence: TGTGCCAGCAGCACTCTGGGGGTTAATGAAAAACTGTTTTTT.

The CDR3 reads CASSQAALVGHNLQETQYF. DNA for the CDR3: TGCGCCAGCAGCCAAGCCGCGCTGGTTGGACACAACCTTCAAGAGACCCAGTACTTC. This rearrangement joins TRBV4-1 to TRBJ2-5; D possibly corresponds to TRBD1 (5 bases). CDR1 MGHRA and CDR2 YSYEKL come from the germline V gene. The CDR3 runs to 19 residues. V lost 1 base to trimming and J lost 2 bases, with 23 bases between them.

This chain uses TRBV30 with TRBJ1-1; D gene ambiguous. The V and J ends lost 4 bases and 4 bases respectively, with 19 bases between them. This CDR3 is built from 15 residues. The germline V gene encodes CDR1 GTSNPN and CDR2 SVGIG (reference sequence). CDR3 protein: CAWIYPRDRITEAFF. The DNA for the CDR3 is TGTGCCTGGATTTATCCGCGCGATCGTATCACTGAAGCTTTCTTT.

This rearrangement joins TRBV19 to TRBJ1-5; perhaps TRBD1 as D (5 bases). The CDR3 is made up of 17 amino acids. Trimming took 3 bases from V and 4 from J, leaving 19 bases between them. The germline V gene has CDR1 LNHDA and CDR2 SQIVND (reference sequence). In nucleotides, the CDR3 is TGTGCCAGTAGTATTAGAGGCAGGGTAAGGGCAAATCAGCCCCAGCATTTT. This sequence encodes CASSIRGRVRANQPQHF.

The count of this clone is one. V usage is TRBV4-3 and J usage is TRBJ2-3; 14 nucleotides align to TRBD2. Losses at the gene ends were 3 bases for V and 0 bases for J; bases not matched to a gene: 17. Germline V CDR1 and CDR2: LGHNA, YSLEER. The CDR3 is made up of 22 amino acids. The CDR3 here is CASSQEAPGLAGGRTSTDTQYF. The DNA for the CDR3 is TGCGCCAGCAGCCAGGAAGCCCCCGGACTAGCGGGAGGCCGAACTAGCACAGATACGCAGTATTTT.

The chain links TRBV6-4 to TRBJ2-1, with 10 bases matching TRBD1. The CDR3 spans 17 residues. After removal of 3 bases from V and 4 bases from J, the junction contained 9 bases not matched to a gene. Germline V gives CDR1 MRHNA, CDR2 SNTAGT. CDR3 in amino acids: CASSEVPTGGQYNEQFF. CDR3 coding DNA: TGTGCCAGCAGTGAGGTACCGACAGGGGGCCAGTACAATGAGCAGTTCTTC.

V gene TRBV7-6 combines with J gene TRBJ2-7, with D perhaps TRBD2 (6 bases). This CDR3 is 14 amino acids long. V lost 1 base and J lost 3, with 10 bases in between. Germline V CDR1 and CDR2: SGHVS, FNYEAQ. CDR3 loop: CASSLVDGGYEQYF. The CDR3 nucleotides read TGTGCCAGCAGCTTAGTAGACGGGGGCTACGAGCAGTACTTC.